This entry lists 30 T cell receptor beta chains sequenced from one sample in a study of T cell repertoires in cytomegalovirus infection. TCRdb re-called the reads through MiXCR, storing one row per CDR3 protein. The sample contains 490,000 or so distinct CDR3 sequences, about 11% of which appear only once. Sequenced sample: PBMCs. These receptors were collected from a human donor in good health (CMV status not recorded). Some clones in this sample may be carry-over from other donors' samples.

This rearrangement joins TRBV12-3 or TRBV12-4 to TRBJ2-1; possible D gene TRBD2, 6 bases. The CDR3 totals 15 residues. The V end was cut by 4 bases, the J end by 4 bases, with 14 bases between. CDR3 nucleotide sequence: TGTGCCAGCAGTTCCCGGGAGACGAAGTACAATGAGCAGTTCTTC. It is translated as CASSSRETKYNEQFF.

This clonotype was counted ten times or more. V and J are TRBV20-1 and TRBJ1-5, with D unclear. Trimming removed 5 bases from V and 4 bases from J, with 9 bases in between. Germline lookup yields CDR1 DFQATT and CDR2 SNEGSKA (reference sequence). The CDR3 is 12 residues long. Written as DNA, the CDR3 is TGCAGTGCTCACAGTCCGAATCAGCCCCAGCATTTT. As protein: CSAHSPNQPQHF.

This clonotype was observed at least ten times. This sequence joins TRBV27 and TRBJ1-1, with D unresolved. V was cut by 5 bases and J by 4 bases, with 20 bases left in between. CDR1 is MNHEY, CDR2 SMNVEV, per germline (reference sequence). This CDR3 is built from 16 residues. CDR3 coding DNA: TGTGCCAGCAGTGCCCGGACGCCGTCCGGTGCCACTGAAGCTTTCTTT. This encodes CASSARTPSGATEAFF.

This clonotype was seen at least ten times. The J gene is TRBJ2-4, the V gene TRBV7-8, with no clear D. Germline V gene data show CDR1 as SGHVS and CDR2 as FQNEAQ. The CDR3 has 13 residues. V shed 3 bases and J shed 0 bases, with 3 bases lying between them. The CDR3 loop is CASSFGAKNIQYF. CDR3 DNA: TGTGCCAGCAGCTTTGGAGCCAAAAACATTCAGTACTTC.

The chain couples TRBV29-1 to TRBJ1-2; TRBD1 aligns across 11 bases. The ends lost 0 bases at V and 7 bases at J; junction bases unmatched: 10. The CDR3 has 16 amino acids. Germline CDR1 SQVTM, CDR2 ANQGSEA. The CDR3 DNA reads TGCAGCGTTGAAGATTCAGGACAGGGGGCGGGAGCTGGCTACACCTTC. The encoded protein is CSVEDSGQGAGAGYTF.

The table lists this clonotype with many counts. The chain is built from TRBV11-2 and TRBJ2-1; 7 bases are a match to TRBD2. Germline trimming cut 0 bases from V and 4 bases from J; bases unmatched to any gene: 3. This CDR3 contains 15 residues. From germline, CDR1 is SGHAT and CDR2 FQNNGV. CDR3 protein: CASSLELAEYNEQFF. The CDR3 DNA follows: TGTGCCAGCAGCTTAGAGCTAGCGGAATACAATGAGCAGTTCTTC. The variable domain in full, with the rest retrieved from reference TRBV11-2 and TRBJ2-1, is EAGVAQSPRYKIIEKRQSVAFWCNPISGHATLYWYQQILGQGPKLLIQFQNNGVVDDSQLPKDRFSAERLKGVDSTLKIQPAKLEDSAVYLCASSLELAEYNEQFFGPGTRLTVL.

V and J are TRBV12-3 or TRBV12-4 and TRBJ2-7, with unresolved D. With 3 bases removed from V and 2 bases from J, the gap between germline ends came to 11 bases. CDR3 length: 14 residues. The CDR3 sequence: CASSFNSVTYEQYF. CDR3 sequence (DNA): TGTGCCAGCAGTTTTAACAGCGTAACCTACGAGCAGTACTTC.

The V gene is TRBV6-4, the J gene TRBJ2-1; 8 positions agree with TRBD2. This CDR3 has 14 amino acids. J was trimmed by 5 bases and V by 3 bases; bases with no gene match: 3. Germline V gene sequence: CDR1 MRHNA, CDR2 SNTAGT. CDR3 coding DNA: TGTGCCAGCAGTGAGACTAGCGCCCACAATGAGCAGTTCTTC. Its protein product is CASSETSAHNEQFF.

This clonotype was seen more than once but under ten times. The rearrangement joins TRBV24-1 to TRBJ2-7; unclear D gene. Germline CDR1 and CDR2: KGHDR and SFDVKD. Trimming took 5 bases from V and 2 from J, leaving 9 bases between them. The CDR3 sequence is 13 residues long. The CDR3 here is CATSASYPYEQYF. Written as DNA, the CDR3 is TGTGCCACCAGTGCCAGCTATCCCTACGAGCAGTACTTC.

This clonotype was seen many times. The chain combines TRBV29-1 with TRBJ2-3; no definite D call. V lost 7 bases and J 0 bases, leaving 8 bases between the germline ends. CDR3 length equals 12 residues. The germline V gene encodes CDR1 SQVTM and CDR2 ANQGSEA. The CDR3 region is CSGMESTDTQYF. CDR3 DNA sequence: TGCAGCGGAATGGAAAGCACAGATACGCAGTATTTT.

The chain links TRBV7-2 to TRBJ1-5; tentatively, D is TRBD1 (6 bases). Trimming left V 5 bases short and J 3 bases short, with 14 bases between. The CDR3 is 15 residues long. Germline loops: CDR1 SGHTA, CDR2 FQGNSA. This CDR3 is CASSLRGQNNQPQHF. CDR3 DNA sequence: TGTGCCAGCAGCCTCCGGGGACAAAACAATCAGCCCCAGCATTTT.

This clonotype was picked up many times. The J gene is TRBJ2-7, the V gene TRBV7-9; tentatively, D is TRBD2 (5 bases). The CDR3 spans 14 residues. CDR1 and CDR2 from the germline V gene are SEHNR and FQNEAQ (reference sequence). With 0 bases removed from V and 4 bases from J, the gap between germline ends came to 10 bases. CDR3: CASSLAGSAYEQYF. As DNA, the CDR3 is TGTGCCAGCAGCTTAGCTGGGAGTGCATACGAGCAGTACTTC.

In its sample, this clonotype was seen many times. The V and J genes are TRBV7-8 and TRBJ2-3, with D maybe TRBD2 (6 bases). The V end lost 2 bases, the J end lost 4 bases, and 16 bases lay between the germline ends. The length of the CDR3 is 16 residues. Germline CDR1 is SGHVS and CDR2 is FQNEAQ. CDR3 in amino acids: CASSLTRLGGADTQYF. CDR3 DNA: TGTGCCAGCAGCTTAACTAGGCTCGGAGGGGCAGATACGCAGTATTTT.

This clonotype was seen at least ten times. The V call is TRBV12-3 or TRBV12-4, the J call TRBJ2-1; D might be TRBD1 (6 bases). V shed 6 bases and J shed 2 bases, with 11 bases lying between them. This CDR3 comprises 14 residues. In DNA, the CDR3 is TGTGCCAGCAGCCGGACAGAAACCTACAATGAGCAGTTCTTC. It yields the protein CASSRTETYNEQFF.

This clonotype occurred many times. The V call is TRBV7-9, the J call TRBJ2-3; D gene unclear. Germline V gene sequence: CDR1 SEHNR, CDR2 FQNEAQ (reference sequence). The CDR3 has 16 residues. The V gene lost 0 bases and the J gene lost 0 bases, with 10 bases spanning the gap. CDR3 protein: CASSLAVRSSTDTQYF. The CDR3 DNA is TGTGCCAGCAGCTTAGCGGTCAGGTCTAGCACAGATACGCAGTATTTT.

This clonotype was recorded once. J is TRBJ1-1 and V is TRBV29-1, with 7 bases lining up with TRBD1. The CDR3 has 14 residues. The germline gives CDR1 SQVTM, CDR2 ANQGSEA. The J segment lost 5 bases and the V segment lost 0 bases, leaving 6 bases of the junction unmatched. This CDR3 is CSVEEGGFRTEAFF. CDR3 in DNA: TGCAGCGTTGAAGAAGGGGGCTTCAGAACTGAAGCTTTCTTT.

Regarding this clonotype: A much larger clonotype is one base distant, so this may be a read error. This sequence joins TRBV28 and TRBJ2-5; D unresolved. The CDR3 loop spans 13 amino acids. Germline V gene sequence: CDR1 MDHEN, CDR2 SYDVKM. The V end lost 3 bases, the J end lost 0 bases, and 5 bases lay between the germline ends. The CDR3 DNA sequence: TGTGCCAGCAGTTTCCAGTACCAAGAGACCCAGTACTTC. The encoded protein is CASSFQYQETQYF.

This clonotype occurred many times. J is TRBJ1-1 and V is TRBV14; 8 nucleotides agree with TRBD1. V lost 1 base, J lost 2 bases, and 15 bases stayed unmatched. CDR1 is SGHDN and CDR2 is FVKESK in the germline V gene. There are 19 residues in the CDR3. This CDR3 reads CASSQGARVGRGRNTEAFF. The CDR3 DNA reads TGTGCCAGCAGCCAAGGGGCCCGGGTCGGCAGGGGGCGAAACACTGAAGCTTTCTTT.

This clonotype appeared many times. V gene TRBV2 combines with J gene TRBJ2-2; the D is unclear. Per the germline V gene, CDR1 is SNHLY and CDR2 is FYNNEI. V was shortened by 6 bases and J by 0 bases, with 11 bases between the two germline ends. The CDR3 contains 15 residues. DNA of the CDR3: TGTGCCAGCAGCGGTGGGTCGGCGAACACCGGGGAGCTGTTTTTT. This encodes CASSGGSANTGELFF.

The chain carries TRBV20-1 and TRBJ2-1; D uncertain. Trimming removed 3 bases at V and 6 bases at J, with 6 bases between. Germline values: CDR1 DFQATT, CDR2 SNEGSKA (reference sequence). There are 11 residues in the CDR3. The CDR3: CSASDLNEQFF. The DNA for the CDR3 is TGCAGTGCTAGCGATCTCAATGAGCAGTTCTTC.

This clonotype was seen at least ten times. The chain is built from TRBV7-6 and TRBJ1-1, with a weak D call TRBD1 (5 bases). Trimming took 1 base from V and 4 from J, leaving 16 bases between them. CDR1 and CDR2 from the germline V gene are SGHVS and FNYEAQ. The CDR3 is 16 amino acids. The CDR3 spells CASSLGYGGWSTEAFF. The CDR3 DNA sequence: TGTGCCAGCAGCTTAGGTTATGGGGGTTGGAGCACTGAAGCTTTCTTT.

This clonotype was seen many times. The V call is TRBV24-1, the J call TRBJ2-5; D is perhaps TRBD1 (5 bases). The CDR3 covers 11 residues. Germline CDR1 KGHDR, CDR2 SFDVKD. The CDR3 loop is CLQGRGETQYF. CDR3 coding DNA: TGTCTCCAGGGAAGGGGAGAGACCCAGTACTTC.

This clonotype was seen ten or more times. The chain couples TRBV7-2 to TRBJ2-7; a possible D gene is TRBD1 (6 bases). Trimming stripped 5 bases from V and 1 base from J, with 18 bases between. CDR1 and CDR2 from the germline V gene are SGHTA and FQGNSA. The CDR3 is 16 amino acids. The CDR3 region has the DNA TGTGCCAGCAGCCTCCGCCCCAGGACAGTTTCCTACGAGCAGTACTTC. Amino acid sequence: CASSLRPRTVSYEQYF. Full variable domain (missing parts from reference TRBV7-2 and TRBJ2-7): GAGVSQSPSNKVTEKGKDVELRCDPISGHTALYWYRQSLGQGLEFLIYFQGNSAPDKSGLPSDRFSAERTGGSVSTLTIQRTQQEDSAVYLCASSLRPRTVSYEQYFGPGTRLTVT.

J is TRBJ2-3 and V is TRBV4-2, with 9 bases that match TRBD2. Trimming removed 8 bases from V and 5 bases from J; junction bases left unmatched: 14. The CDR3 sequence is 16 residues long. Germline V gives CDR1 LGHNA, CDR2 YNFKEQ. CDR3 residues: CASQMGGGRAKDTQYF. Written as DNA, the CDR3 is TGTGCCAGCCAAATGGGGGGCGGGAGGGCCAAAGATACGCAGTATTTT.

This clonotype appeared a single time. A much larger clone differs from this one at a single base, so this may be a read error. This chain links TRBV6-8 with TRBJ1-4, with D hard to call. Germline CDR1 reads MNHGY; CDR2 reads SAAAGT. This CDR3 region has 15 residues. CDR3 amino acids: CASSFRVATNEKLSF. In DNA, the CDR3 is TGTGCCAGCAGTTTCAGAGTGGCAACTAATGAAAAACTGTCTTTT.

This clonotype was recorded at least ten times. The chain couples TRBV6-2 or TRBV6-3 to TRBJ1-2, with 8 bases aligning to TRBD1. Per the germline V gene, CDR1 is MNHEY and CDR2 is SVGEGT. CDR3 length: 14 amino acids. J was trimmed by 7 bases and V by 4 bases; bases with no gene match: 8. The CDR3 here is CASSWPSQGAGYTF. CDR3 bases: TGTGCCAGCAGTTGGCCCTCGCAGGGGGCTGGCTACACCTTC.

This clonotype showed up many times. This chain links TRBV11-2 with TRBJ1-1; possibly TRBD1 for D (5 bases). The CDR3 has 15 amino acids. Trimming removed 1 base at V and 0 bases at J, with 9 bases between. Germline V gene data show CDR1 as SGHAT and CDR2 as FQNNGV. The CDR3 region has the DNA TGTGCCAGCAGCTTAGTTCCAGGGTTGAACACTGAAGCTTTCTTT. This encodes CASSLVPGLNTEAFF.

This clonotype was recorded at least ten times. The chain combines TRBV20-1 with TRBJ2-1, with D unresolved. V lost 6 bases and J 0 bases, leaving 15 bases between the germline ends. The CDR3 is made up of 15 amino acids. Germline CDR1 is DFQATT and CDR2 is SNEGSKA (reference sequence). This CDR3 reads CSASNGGSSYNEQFF. Here the CDR3 DNA reads TGCAGTGCCAGCAATGGCGGCAGCTCCTACAATGAGCAGTTCTTC.

This clonotype was observed many times. V and J are TRBV5-1 and TRBJ2-3, with 16 bases aligning to TRBD2. Germline CDR1 is SGHRS and CDR2 is YFSETQ. The CDR3 consists of 19 residues. J gave up 2 bases and V 4 bases, and 10 bases lay outside the gene matches. CDR3 sequence (DNA): TGCGCCAGCAGCACGGGACTAGCGGGGGGGCGAGGGGCCACAGATACGCAGTATTTT. Translated: CASSTGLAGGRGATDTQYF.

This clonotype was recorded many times. V usage is TRBV5-4 and J usage is TRBJ2-7, with a weak D call TRBD2 (5 bases). There are 16 residues in the CDR3. Germline V lookup: CDR1 SGHNT, CDR2 YYREEE (reference sequence). Trimming cost V 2 bases and J 3 bases, with 18 bases left between them. CDR3 bases: TGTGCCAGCAGCTTAAACTTTCGGGATCGCGGCTACGAGCAGTACTTC. Protein product: CASSLNFRDRGYEQYF.